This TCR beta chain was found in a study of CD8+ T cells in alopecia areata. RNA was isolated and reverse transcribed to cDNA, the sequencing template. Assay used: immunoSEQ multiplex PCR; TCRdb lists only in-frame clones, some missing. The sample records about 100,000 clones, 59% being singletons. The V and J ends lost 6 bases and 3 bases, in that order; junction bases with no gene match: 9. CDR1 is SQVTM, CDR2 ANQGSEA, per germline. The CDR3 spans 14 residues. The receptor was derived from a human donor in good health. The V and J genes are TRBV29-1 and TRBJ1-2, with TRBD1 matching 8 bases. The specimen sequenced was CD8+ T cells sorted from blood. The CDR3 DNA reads TGCAGCGTCGTGAGACAGGGGCACCACTATGGCTACACCTTC. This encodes CSVVRQGHHYGYTF.